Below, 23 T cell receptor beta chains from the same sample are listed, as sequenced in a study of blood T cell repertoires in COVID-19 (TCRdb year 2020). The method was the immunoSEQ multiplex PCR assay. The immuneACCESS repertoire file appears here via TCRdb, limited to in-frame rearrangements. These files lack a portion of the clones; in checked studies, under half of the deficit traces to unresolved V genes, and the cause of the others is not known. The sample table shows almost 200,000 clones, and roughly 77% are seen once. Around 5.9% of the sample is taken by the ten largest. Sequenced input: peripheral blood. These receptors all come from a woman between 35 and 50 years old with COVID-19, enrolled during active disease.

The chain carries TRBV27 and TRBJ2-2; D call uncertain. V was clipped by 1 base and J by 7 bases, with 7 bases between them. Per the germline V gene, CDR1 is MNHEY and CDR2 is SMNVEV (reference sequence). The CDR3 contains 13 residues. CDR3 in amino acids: CASSLFTIGELFF. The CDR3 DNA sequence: TGTGCCAGCAGTTTATTCACAATCGGGGAGCTGTTTTTT.

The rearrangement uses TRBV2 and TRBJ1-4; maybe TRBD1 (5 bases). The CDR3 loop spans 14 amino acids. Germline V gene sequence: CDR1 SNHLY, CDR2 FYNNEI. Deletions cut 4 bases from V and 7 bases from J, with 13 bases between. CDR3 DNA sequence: TGTGCCAGCAGTGTGGTCTCCGGGGGTGAAAAACTGTTTTTT. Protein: CASSVVSGGEKLFF.

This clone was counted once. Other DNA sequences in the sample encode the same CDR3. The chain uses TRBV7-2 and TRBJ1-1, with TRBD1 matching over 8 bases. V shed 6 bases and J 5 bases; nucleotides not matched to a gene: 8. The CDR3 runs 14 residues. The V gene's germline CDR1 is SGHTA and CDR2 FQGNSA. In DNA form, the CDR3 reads TGTGCCAGCAGTAGCGGACAGGGTCGGACTGAAGCTTTCTTT. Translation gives CASSSGQGRTEAFF. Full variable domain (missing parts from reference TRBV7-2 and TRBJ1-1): GAGVSQSPSNKVTEKGKDVELRCDPISGHTALYWYRQSLGQGLEFLIYFQGNSAPDKSGLPSDRFSAERTGGSVSTLTIQRTQQEDSAVYLCASSSGQGRTEAFFGQGTRLTVV.

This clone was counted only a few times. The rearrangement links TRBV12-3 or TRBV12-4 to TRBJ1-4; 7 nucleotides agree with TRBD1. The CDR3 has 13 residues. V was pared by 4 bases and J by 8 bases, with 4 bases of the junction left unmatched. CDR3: CASSSTTGEKLFF. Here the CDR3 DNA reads TGTGCCAGCAGTTCTACGACAGGGGAAAAACTGTTTTTT.

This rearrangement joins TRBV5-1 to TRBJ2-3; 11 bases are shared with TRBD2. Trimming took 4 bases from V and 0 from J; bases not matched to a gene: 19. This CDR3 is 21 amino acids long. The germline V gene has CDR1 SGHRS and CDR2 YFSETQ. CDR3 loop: CASSPGVLAGEDGVSTDTQYF. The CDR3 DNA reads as TGCGCCAGCAGCCCCGGAGTACTAGCGGGAGAAGATGGTGTGAGCACAGATACGCAGTATTTT.

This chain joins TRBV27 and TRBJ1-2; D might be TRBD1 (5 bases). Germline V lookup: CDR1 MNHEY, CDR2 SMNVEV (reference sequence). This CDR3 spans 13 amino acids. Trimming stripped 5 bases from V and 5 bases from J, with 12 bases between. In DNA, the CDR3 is TGTGCCAGCAGTCGGGACTTCCTATATGGCTACACCTTC. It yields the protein CASSRDFLYGYTF.

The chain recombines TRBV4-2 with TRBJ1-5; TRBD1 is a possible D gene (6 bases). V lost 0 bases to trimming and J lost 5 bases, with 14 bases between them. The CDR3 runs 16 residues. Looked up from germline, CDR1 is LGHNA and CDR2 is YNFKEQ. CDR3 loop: CASSQDRTATYQPQHF. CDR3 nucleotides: TGTGCCAGCAGCCAAGATAGGACAGCGACATATCAGCCCCAGCATTTT.

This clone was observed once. The CDR3 DNA reads TGTGCCATCAGTGTGGGACAGGGAAATCACGAGCAGTACTTC. This codes for CAISVGQGNHEQYF. This chain joins TRBV10-3 and TRBJ2-7; 9 nucleotides agree with TRBD1. Germline V CDR1 and CDR2: ENHRY, SYGVKD. V shed 4 bases, J shed 5 bases, and the junction held 6 bases outside the gene matches. This CDR3 is built from 14 residues.

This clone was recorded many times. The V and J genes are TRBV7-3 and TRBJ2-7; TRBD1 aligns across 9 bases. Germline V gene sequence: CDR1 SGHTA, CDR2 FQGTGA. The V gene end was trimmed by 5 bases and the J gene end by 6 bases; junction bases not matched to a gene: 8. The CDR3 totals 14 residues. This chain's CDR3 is CASSPGTGSLEQYF. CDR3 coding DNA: TGTGCCAGCAGCCCCGGGACAGGGTCCCTCGAGCAGTACTTC.

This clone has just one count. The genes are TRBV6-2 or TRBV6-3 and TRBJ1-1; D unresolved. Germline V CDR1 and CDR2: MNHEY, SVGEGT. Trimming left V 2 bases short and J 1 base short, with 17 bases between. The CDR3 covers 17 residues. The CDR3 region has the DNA TGTGCCAGCAGTTACCCCCCCGGTGGTCTTGCGAACACTGAAGCTTTCTTT. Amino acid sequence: CASSYPPGGLANTEAFF.

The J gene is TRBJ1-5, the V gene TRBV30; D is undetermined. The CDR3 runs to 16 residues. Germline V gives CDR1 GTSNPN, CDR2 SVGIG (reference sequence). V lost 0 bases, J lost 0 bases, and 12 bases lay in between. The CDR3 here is CAWSVKAPYSNQPQHF. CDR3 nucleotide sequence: TGTGCCTGGAGTGTAAAAGCCCCTTATAGCAATCAGCCCCAGCATTTT.

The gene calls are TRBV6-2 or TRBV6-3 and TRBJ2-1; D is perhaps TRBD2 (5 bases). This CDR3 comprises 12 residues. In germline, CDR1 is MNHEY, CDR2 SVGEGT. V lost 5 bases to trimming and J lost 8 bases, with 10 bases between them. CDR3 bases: TGTGCCAGCAGTATTTCTAGCTATGAGCAGTTCTTC. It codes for CASSISSYEQFF.

DNA of the CDR3: TGTGCCAGCAGCTTACTAAACACTGAAGCTTTCTTT. Its protein is CASSLLNTEAFF. The J gene is TRBJ1-1, the V gene TRBV7-2; no firm D call. The germline V and J ends were trimmed by 2 bases and 2 bases, with 3 bases remaining between them. The germline CDR1 and CDR2 sequences are SGHTA and FQGNSA. This CDR3 has 12 amino acids.

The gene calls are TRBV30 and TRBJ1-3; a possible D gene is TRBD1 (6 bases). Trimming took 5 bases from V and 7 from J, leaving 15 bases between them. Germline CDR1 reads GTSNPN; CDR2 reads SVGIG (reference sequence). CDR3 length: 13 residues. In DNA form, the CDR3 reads TGTGCCTGGGGTCGGACTAGGGGGAACACCATATATTTT. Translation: CAWGRTRGNTIYF. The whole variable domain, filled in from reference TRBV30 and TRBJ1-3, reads SQTIHQWPATLVQPVGSPLSLECTVEGTSNPNLYWYRQAAGRGLQLLFYSVGIGQISSEVPQNLSASRPQDRQFILSSKKLLLSDSGFYLCAWGRTRGNTIYFGEGSWLTVV.

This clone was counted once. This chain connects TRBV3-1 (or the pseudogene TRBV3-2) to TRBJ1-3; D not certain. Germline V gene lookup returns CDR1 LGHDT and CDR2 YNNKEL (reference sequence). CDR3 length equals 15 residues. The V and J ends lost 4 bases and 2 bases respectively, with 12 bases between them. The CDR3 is CASSPGHAAGNTIYF. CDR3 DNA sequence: TGTGCCAGCAGCCCCGGTCACGCGGCTGGAAACACCATATATTTT.

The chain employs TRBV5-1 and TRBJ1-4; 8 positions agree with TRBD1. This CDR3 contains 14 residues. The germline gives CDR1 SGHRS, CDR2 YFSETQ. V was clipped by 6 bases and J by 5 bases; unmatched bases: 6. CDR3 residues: CASTTGTGNEKLFF. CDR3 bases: TGCGCCAGCACGACCGGGACAGGAAATGAAAAACTGTTTTTT.

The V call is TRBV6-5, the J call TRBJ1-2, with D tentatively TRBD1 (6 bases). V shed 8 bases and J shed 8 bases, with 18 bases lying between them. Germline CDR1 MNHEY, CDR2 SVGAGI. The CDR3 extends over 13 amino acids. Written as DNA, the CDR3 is TGTGCCAGCGCGGGGGGGACCGACAGGGGCTACACCTTC. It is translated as CASAGGTDRGYTF.

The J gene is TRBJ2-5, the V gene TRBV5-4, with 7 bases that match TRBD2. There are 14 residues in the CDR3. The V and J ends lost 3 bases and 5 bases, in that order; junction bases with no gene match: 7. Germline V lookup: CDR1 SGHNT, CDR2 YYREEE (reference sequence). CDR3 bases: TGTGCCAGCAGCTCGCCGCGGGGGATGGAGACCCAGTACTTC. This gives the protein CASSSPRGMETQYF. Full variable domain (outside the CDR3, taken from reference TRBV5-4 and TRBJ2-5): ETGVTQSPTHLIKTRGQQVTLRCSSQSGHNTVSWYQQALGQGPQFIFQYYREEENGRGNFPPRFSGLQFPNYSSELNVNALELDDSALYLCASSSPRGMETQYFGPGTRLLVL.

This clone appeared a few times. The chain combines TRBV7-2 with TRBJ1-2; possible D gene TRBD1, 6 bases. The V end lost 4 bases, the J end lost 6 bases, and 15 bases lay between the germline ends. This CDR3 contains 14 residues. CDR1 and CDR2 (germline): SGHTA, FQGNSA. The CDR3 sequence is CASSYLGGQNGYTF. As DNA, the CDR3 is TGTGCCAGCAGCTACCTCGGGGGGCAGAATGGCTACACCTTC.

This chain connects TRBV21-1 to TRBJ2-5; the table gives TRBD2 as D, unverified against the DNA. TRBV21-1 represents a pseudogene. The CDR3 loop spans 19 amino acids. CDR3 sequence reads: CASSKAPGETGGQRETQYF. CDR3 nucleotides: TGTGCCAGCAGCAAAGCGCCGGGGGAGACGGGAGGGCAGCGAGAGACCCAGTACTTC.

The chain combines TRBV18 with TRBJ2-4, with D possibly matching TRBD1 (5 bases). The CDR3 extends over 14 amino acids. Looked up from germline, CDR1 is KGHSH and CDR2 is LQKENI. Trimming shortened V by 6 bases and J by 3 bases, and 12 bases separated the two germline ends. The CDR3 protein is CASSQGTDKNIQYF. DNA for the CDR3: TGTGCCAGCTCCCAGGGTACGGACAAAAACATTCAGTACTTC.

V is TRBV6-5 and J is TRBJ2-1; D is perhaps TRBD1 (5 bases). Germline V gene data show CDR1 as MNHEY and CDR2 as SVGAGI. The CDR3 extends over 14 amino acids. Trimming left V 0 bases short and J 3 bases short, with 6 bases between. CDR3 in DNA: TGTGCCAGCAGTTACTCCAGGGACTACAATGAGCAGTTCTTC. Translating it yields CASSYSRDYNEQFF.

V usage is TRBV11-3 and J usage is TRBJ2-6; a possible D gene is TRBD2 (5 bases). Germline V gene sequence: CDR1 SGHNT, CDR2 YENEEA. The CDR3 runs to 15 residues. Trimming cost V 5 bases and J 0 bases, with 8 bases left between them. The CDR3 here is CASSPGSSGANVLTF. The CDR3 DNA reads TGTGCCAGCAGCCCGGGGTCCTCTGGGGCCAACGTCCTGACTTTC.